The clone carrying this TCR beta chain was counted at least ten times. The antigen is not known. Trimming removed 3 bases at V and 3 bases at J, with 11 bases between. This CDR3 comprises 14 residues. Germline assignment: CDR1 KGHSH and CDR2 LQKENI. This entry belongs to a study of T cells in Graves' hyperthyroidism and ophthalmopathy. The study, taken as a whole, reports: Model predictions of ophthalmopathy came a median about 6.3 months before onset. Separation of ophthalmopathy from stable hyperthyroidism was achieved by a 13 V-J model.

RNA transcripts gave rise to amplified TCR beta CDR3 regions. The TCR CDR3 was amplified in a first-round RT-PCR using the HTBI primer set. One entry per CDR3 protein results from TCRdb running MiXCR on the multiplex PCR reads. The data hold hundreds of thousands of distinct CDR3 sequences, with over 15% observed a single time. The J gene is TRBJ1-1, the V gene TRBV18; D unresolved. This TCR was recovered from a young woman with Graves' ophthalmopathy. Sequencing was carried out using blood. CDR3 sequence: CASSPNPRDTEAFF. CDR3 coding DNA: TGTGCCAGCTCACCCAACCCCCGCGACACTGAAGCTTTCTTT.